Listed below are T cell receptor beta chains from one sample, sequenced in a study of metastatic and nonmetastatic thyroid tumors. MiXCR re-clonotyped the PCR reads for TCRdb. The sample lists about 39,000 clones, 15% to 20% occurring once. Source material: tumor tissue. Receptors originate from a female donor with papillary thyroid cancer or a benign thyroid nodule (not recorded which). Some clones in this sample may be carry-over from other donors' samples. CDR3s include the opening cysteine and the closing phenylalanine or tryptophan. D genes are given only for firm matches. Where a row states a size, it is once, few, many or the class of an expanded clone; other rows omit it.

DNA: TGCGCCAGCAGCTTGGCCGACAGTCGTAATGAAAAACTGTTTTTT
CDR3: CASSLADSRNEKLFF
D: NA
V: TRBV5-1
J: TRBJ1-4
size: many

DNA: TGCAGTGCTAGCGCCAATCCGGGACAGGGCCGCGATACGCAGTATTTT
CDR3: CSASANPGQGRDTQYF
D: TRBD1
V: TRBV20-1
J: TRBJ2-3
size: NA

DNA: TGTGCCAGCAGCTTGGACAGGGGAGACACTGAAGCTTCCTTT
CDR3: CASSLDRGDTEASF
D: TRBD1
V: TRBV5-5
J: TRBJ1-1
size: few

DNA: TGTGCCAGTAGCCTATGGGCGGTACACAATGAGCAGTTCTTC
CDR3: CASSLWAVHNEQFF
D: NA
V: TRBV19
J: TRBJ2-1
size: many

DNA: TGCAGTGCTAGCCCCTTGATGGGAGTTACGAAGCAGTACTTC
CDR3: CSASPLMGVTKQYF
D: NA
V: TRBV20-1
J: TRBJ2-7
size: many

DNA: TGTGCCTGTGTCTTGACGTGTGGACACAATGAGCAGTTCTTC
CDR3: CACVLTCGHNEQFF
D: NA
V: TRBV6-1
J: TRBJ2-1
size: few

DNA: TGTGCCAGCAGCCAGACAGGTTTCTTCTACAATGAGCAGTTCTTC
CDR3: CASSQTGFFYNEQFF
D: NA
V: TRBV3-1
J: TRBJ2-1
size: few

DNA: TGTGCCAGCTCACCGGGGAAGCGGAGCTCCTACAATGAGCAGTTCTTC
CDR3: CASSPGKRSSYNEQFF
D: NA
V: TRBV18
J: TRBJ2-1
size: few

DNA: TGCAGTGCTGATCGGGATAGCTCCTACGAGCAGTACTTC
CDR3: CSADRDSSYEQYF
D: NA
V: TRBV20-1
J: TRBJ2-7
size: many

DNA: TGTGCCAGCAGGCCCGGGACTAGCGGTCTATGGACAGATACGCAGTATTTT
CDR3: CASRPGTSGLWTDTQYF
D: TRBD2
V: TRBV11-1
J: TRBJ2-3
size: many

DNA: TGTGCCAGCAGTTACGTTGGACTAGGCCCCCGCGGGGAGCTGTTTTTT
CDR3: CASSYVGLGPRGELFF
D: TRBD2
V: TRBV6-2/TRBV6-3
J: TRBJ2-2
size: many

DNA: TGCGTCAGCAGCTTGACAGGGGTGACTCAGCAGTTCTTC
CDR3: CVSSLTGVTQQFF
D: TRBD1
V: TRBV5-1
J: TRBJ2-1
size: NA

DNA: TGTGCCAGCAGCCATACTGAATTGAGTTCACCCCTCCACTTT
CDR3: CASSHTELSSPLHF
D: NA
V: TRBV7-9
J: TRBJ1-6
size: NA

DNA: TGTGCCAGCTCACCACGGCGACCCCTGGTTACCTACAATGAGCAGTTCTTC
CDR3: CASSPRRPLVTYNEQFF
D: NA
V: TRBV18
J: TRBJ2-1
size: NA

DNA: TGTGCCAGCAGTGGGCAGGGGTGGGGCACTGAAGCTTTCTTT
CDR3: CASSGQGWGTEAFF
D: NA
V: TRBV6-1
J: TRBJ1-1
size: many

DNA: TGCGCCAGCAGCTCTAAGCAGGGAACCGGGGAGCTGTTTTTT
CDR3: CASSSKQGTGELFF
D: NA
V: TRBV5-1
J: TRBJ2-2
size: many

DNA: TGCGCCAGCAGCCACGACAGGGGCACGGGGGCTGAAGCTTTCTTT
CDR3: CASSHDRGTGAEAFF
D: TRBD1
V: TRBV4-3
J: TRBJ1-1
size: many

DNA: TGTGCCAGCAGGACGGACAGCCGCTATGGGCAGCCCCAGCATTTT
CDR3: CASRTDSRYGQPQHF
D: NA
V: TRBV6-1
J: TRBJ1-5
size: many

DNA: TGCGCCAGCAGCTCGGCAGGGATGGGTGAGCAGTACTTC
CDR3: CASSSAGMGEQYF
D: NA
V: TRBV5-1
J: TRBJ2-7
size: once

DNA: TGTGCCAGCAGCCCGACAGGTTATGAGCAGTTCTTC
CDR3: CASSPTGYEQFF
D: NA
V: TRBV27
J: TRBJ2-1
size: many

DNA: TGTGCCAGCATCGGGTTGGGTGGGGACTTCCCCTACGAGCAGTACTTC
CDR3: CASIGLGGDFPYEQYF
D: NA
V: TRBV11-2
J: TRBJ2-7
size: NA

DNA: TGTGCCAGCAGCTTAGGAAGCAACACTGAAGCTTTCTTT
CDR3: CASSLGSNTEAFF
D: NA
V: TRBV11-2
J: TRBJ1-1
size: NA

DNA: TGTGCCAGCAGCTATGCATATAGCAATCAGCCCCAGCATTTT
CDR3: CASSYAYSNQPQHF
D: NA
V: TRBV28
J: TRBJ1-5
size: many

DNA: TGTGCCAGCAGCTTAGACCTAGCTGAGGGCGGCTTGGACTACACCTTC
CDR3: CASSLDLAEGGLDYTF
D: NA
V: TRBV11-2
J: TRBJ1-2
size: many

DNA: TGTGCCAGCAGTTCAGCGGGTAGTGTGGAAGCTTTCTTT
CDR3: CASSSAGSVEAFF
D: NA
V: TRBV12-3/TRBV12-4
J: TRBJ1-1
size: many

DNA: TGCAGTGCTAGTGGGCCTTATAGCAATCAGCCCCAGCATTTT
CDR3: CSASGPYSNQPQHF
D: NA
V: TRBV20-1
J: TRBJ1-5
size: many

DNA: TGCGCCAGCAGCTTACGTGTATCGGGGGCTACCTCCTACAATGAGCAGTTCTTC
CDR3: CASSLRVSGATSYNEQFF
D: NA
V: TRBV5-1
J: TRBJ2-1
size: NA

DNA: TGCGCCAGCAGCTGGGGACAGGGTCCAGGCTACGAGCAGTACTTC
CDR3: CASSWGQGPGYEQYF
D: TRBD1
V: TRBV5-1
J: TRBJ2-7
size: medium-sized

DNA: TGTGCCAGCAGTGATCTCGGGGTTCATAGTCCCCCCCGCTACGAGCAGTACTTC
CDR3: CASSDLGVHSPPRYEQYF
D: NA
V: TRBV6-1
J: TRBJ2-7
size: few

DNA: TGCAGCGCAGAATTAACAAAGGGTCAGCCCCAGCATTTT
CDR3: CSAELTKGQPQHF
D: NA
V: TRBV29-1
J: TRBJ1-5
size: many

DNA: TGTGCCAGCAGCGTCGTGACAGGGAACACTGAAGCTTTCTTT
CDR3: CASSVVTGNTEAFF
D: NA
V: TRBV9
J: TRBJ1-1
size: NA

DNA: TGCAGTGCTAAAGGACTTCTGAACAATGAGCAGTTCTTC
CDR3: CSAKGLLNNEQFF
D: NA
V: TRBV20-1
J: TRBJ2-1
size: many

DNA: TGCGCCAGCAGCTTGACCGGACAGGGATCCACTGAAGCTTTCTTT
CDR3: CASSLTGQGSTEAFF
D: TRBD1
V: TRBV5-1
J: TRBJ1-1
size: many

DNA: TGCAGTGCCGATCGGGCCCTCTCGAAGGGTGGCTACACCTTC
CDR3: CSADRALSKGGYTF
D: NA
V: TRBV20-1
J: TRBJ1-2
size: many

DNA: TGTGCCAGCAGCTGGCAGGGGACCAACTCTGGAAACACCATATATTTT
CDR3: CASSWQGTNSGNTIYF
D: NA
V: TRBV13
J: TRBJ1-3
size: many

DNA: TGCGCCAGCAGCCAGGGAGCCGGGGGGGTTGACGAGACCCAGTACTTC
CDR3: CASSQGAGGVDETQYF
D: TRBD2
V: TRBV4-3
J: TRBJ2-5
size: many

DNA: TGTGCCAGCAGCGTATCCGGAGGAAACACCATATATTTT
CDR3: CASSVSGGNTIYF
D: NA
V: TRBV9
J: TRBJ1-3
size: many

DNA: TGTGCCAGCTCACCAAGGGACAGAACCTACGAGCAGTACTTC
CDR3: CASSPRDRTYEQYF
D: TRBD1
V: TRBV18
J: TRBJ2-7
size: many

DNA: TGTGCCAGCAGACAGGGTCTGAGCACAGATACGCAGTATTTT
CDR3: CASRQGLSTDTQYF
D: NA
V: TRBV6-2/TRBV6-3
J: TRBJ2-3
size: many

DNA: TGTGCCAGCAGCCATGTGGTGGCGGGAGAGACCCAGTACTTC
CDR3: CASSHVVAGETQYF
D: NA
V: TRBV7-6
J: TRBJ2-5
size: NA

DNA: TGTGCCAGCAGCGTATCCTCCCAGGCCGGTGAAAAACTGTTTTTT
CDR3: CASSVSSQAGEKLFF
D: NA
V: TRBV9
J: TRBJ1-4
size: many